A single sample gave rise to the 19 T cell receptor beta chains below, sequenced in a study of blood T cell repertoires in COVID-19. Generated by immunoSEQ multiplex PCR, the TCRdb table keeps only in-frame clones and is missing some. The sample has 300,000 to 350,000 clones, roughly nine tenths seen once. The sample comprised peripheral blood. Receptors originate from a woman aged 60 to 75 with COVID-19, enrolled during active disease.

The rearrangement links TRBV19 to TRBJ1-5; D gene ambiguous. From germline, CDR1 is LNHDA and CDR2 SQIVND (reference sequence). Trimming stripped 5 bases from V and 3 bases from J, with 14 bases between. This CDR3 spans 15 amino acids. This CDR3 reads CASSEGRRYNQPQHF. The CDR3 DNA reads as TGTGCCAGTAGTGAGGGCAGACGGTACAATCAGCCCCAGCATTTT. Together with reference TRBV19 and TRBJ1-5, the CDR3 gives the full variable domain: DGGITQSPKYLFRKEGQNVTLSCEQNLNHDAMYWYRQDPGQGLRLIYYSQIVNDFQKGDIAEGYSVSREKKESFPLTVTSAQKNPTAFYLCASSEGRRYNQPQHFGDGTRLSIL.

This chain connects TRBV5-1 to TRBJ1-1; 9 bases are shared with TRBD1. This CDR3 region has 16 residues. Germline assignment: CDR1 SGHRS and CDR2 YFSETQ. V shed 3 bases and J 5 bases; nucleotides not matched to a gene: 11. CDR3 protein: CASSWAGQGSGTEAFF. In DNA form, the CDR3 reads TGCGCCAGCAGCTGGGCCGGACAGGGGTCTGGGACTGAAGCTTTCTTT.

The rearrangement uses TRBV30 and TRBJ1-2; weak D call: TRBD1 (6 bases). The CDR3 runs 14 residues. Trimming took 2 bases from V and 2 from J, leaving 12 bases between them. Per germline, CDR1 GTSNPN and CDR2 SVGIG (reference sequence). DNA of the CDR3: TGTGCCTGGAGTCGGGGGGCCCTAAACTATGGCTACACCTTC. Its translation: CAWSRGALNYGYTF. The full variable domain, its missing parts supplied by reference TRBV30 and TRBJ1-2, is SQTIHQWPATLVQPVGSPLSLECTVEGTSNPNLYWYRQAAGRGLQLLFYSVGIGQISSEVPQNLSASRPQDRQFILSSKKLLLSDSGFYLCAWSRGALNYGYTFGSGTRLTVV.

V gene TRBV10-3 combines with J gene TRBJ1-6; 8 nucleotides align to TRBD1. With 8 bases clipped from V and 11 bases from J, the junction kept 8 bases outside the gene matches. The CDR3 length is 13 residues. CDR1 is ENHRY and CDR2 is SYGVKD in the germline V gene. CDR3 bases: TGTGCCATCTCGGGAGGACAGGGTGCACCCCTCCACTTT. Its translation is CAISGGQGAPLHF.

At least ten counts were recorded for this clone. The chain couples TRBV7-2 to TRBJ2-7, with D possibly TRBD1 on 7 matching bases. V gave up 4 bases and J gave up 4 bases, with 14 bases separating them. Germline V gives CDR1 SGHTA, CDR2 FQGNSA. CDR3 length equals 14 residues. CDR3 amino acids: CASSSQGGGYEQYF. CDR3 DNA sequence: TGTGCCAGCAGCTCCCAGGGGGGTGGATACGAGCAGTACTTC.

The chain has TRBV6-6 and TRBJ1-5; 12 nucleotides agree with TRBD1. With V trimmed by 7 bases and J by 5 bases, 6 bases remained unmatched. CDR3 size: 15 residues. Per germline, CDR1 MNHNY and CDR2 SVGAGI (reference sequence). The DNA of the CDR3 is TGTGCCAGCAAAGGGACAGGGGGCTATTATCAGCCCCAGCATTTT. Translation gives CASKGTGGYYQPQHF.

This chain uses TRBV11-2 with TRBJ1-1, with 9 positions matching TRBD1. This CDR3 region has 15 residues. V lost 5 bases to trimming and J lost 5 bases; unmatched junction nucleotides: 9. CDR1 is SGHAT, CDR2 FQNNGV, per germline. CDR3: CASSRTNRGRTEAFF. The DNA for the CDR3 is TGTGCCAGCAGCCGAACCAACAGGGGGCGGACTGAAGCTTTCTTT.

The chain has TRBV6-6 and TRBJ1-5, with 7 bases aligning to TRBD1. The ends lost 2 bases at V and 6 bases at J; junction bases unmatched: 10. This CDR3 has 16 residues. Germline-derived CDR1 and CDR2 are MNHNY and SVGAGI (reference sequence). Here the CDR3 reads CASSYPSQGVGQPQHF. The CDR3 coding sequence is TGTGCCAGCAGTTACCCGAGCCAGGGGGTGGGTCAGCCCCAGCATTTT.

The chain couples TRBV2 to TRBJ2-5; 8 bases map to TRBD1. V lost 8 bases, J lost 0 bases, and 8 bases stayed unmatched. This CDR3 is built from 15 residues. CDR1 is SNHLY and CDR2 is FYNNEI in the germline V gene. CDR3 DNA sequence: TGTGCCAGCCGGAGGACAGGGTCGTACCAAGAGACCCAGTACTTC. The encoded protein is CASRRTGSYQETQYF.

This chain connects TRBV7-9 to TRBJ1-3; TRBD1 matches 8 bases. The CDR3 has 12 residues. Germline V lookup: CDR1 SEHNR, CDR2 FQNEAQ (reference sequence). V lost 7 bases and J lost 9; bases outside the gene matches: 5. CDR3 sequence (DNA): TGTGCCAGCATAGGACAGGGAGGCACCATATATTTT. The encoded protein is CASIGQGGTIYF.

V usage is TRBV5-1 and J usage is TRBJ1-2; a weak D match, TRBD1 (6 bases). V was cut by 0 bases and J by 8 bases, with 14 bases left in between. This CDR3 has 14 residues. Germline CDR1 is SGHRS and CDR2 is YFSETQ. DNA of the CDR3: TGCGCCAGCAGCTTGGAGGCGGGGGCGAGGGGCTACACCTTC. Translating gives CASSLEAGARGYTF.

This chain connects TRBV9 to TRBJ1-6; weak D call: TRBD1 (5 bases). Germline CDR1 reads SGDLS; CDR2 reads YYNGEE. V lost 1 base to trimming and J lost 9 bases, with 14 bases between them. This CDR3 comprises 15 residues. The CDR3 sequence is CASSVQGNWGSPLHF. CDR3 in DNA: TGTGCCAGCAGCGTACAGGGAAATTGGGGTTCACCCCTCCACTTT.

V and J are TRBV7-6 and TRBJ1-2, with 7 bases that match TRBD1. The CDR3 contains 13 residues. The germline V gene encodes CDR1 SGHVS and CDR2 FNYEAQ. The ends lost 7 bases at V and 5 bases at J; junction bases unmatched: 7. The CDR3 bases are TGTGCCAGCACCCCGGACAGGCGGTATGGCTACACCTTC. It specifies CASTPDRRYGYTF.

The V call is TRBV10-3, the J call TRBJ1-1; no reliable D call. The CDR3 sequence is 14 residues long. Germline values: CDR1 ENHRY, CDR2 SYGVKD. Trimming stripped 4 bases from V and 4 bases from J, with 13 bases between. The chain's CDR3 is CAISGGELGTEAFF. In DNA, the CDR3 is TGTGCCATCAGTGGAGGCGAGTTGGGCACTGAAGCTTTCTTT.

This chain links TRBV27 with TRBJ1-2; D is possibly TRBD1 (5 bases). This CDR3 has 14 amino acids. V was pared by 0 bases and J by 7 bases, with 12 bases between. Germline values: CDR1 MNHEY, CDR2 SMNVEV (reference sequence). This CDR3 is CASSLSGQGGGYTF. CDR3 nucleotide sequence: TGTGCCAGCAGTTTATCGGGTCAGGGAGGTGGCTACACCTTC.

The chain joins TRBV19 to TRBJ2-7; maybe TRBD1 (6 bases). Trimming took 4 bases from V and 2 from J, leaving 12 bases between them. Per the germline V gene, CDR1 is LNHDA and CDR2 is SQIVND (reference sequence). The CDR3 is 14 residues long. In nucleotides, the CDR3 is TGTGCCAGTAGTAGGACAGCTACAACCTACGAGCAGTACTTC. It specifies CASSRTATTYEQYF.

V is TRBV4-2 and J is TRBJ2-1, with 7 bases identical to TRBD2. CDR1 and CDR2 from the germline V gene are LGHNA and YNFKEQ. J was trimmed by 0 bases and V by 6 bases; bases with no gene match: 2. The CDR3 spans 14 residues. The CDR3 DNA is TGTGCCAGCAGGGGGACTATCTCCTACAATGAGCAGTTCTTC. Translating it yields CASRGTISYNEQFF.

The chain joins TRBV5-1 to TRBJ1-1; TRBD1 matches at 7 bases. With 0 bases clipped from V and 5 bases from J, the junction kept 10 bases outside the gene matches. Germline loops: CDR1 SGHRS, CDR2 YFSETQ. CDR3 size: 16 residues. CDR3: CASSLGSQGVSTEAFF. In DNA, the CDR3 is TGCGCCAGCAGCTTGGGGTCCCAGGGGGTATCTACTGAAGCTTTCTTT.

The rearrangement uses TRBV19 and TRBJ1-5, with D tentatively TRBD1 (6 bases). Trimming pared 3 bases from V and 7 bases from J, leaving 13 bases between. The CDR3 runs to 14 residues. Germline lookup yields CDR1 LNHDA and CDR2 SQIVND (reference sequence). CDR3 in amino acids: CASSIWGLEQPQHF. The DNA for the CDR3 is TGTGCCAGTAGTATTTGGGGGCTCGAACAGCCCCAGCATTTT.